In this sample, the clone carrying this T cell receptor beta chain turned up once. The antigen is unknown. The record originates from a study of T-cell reconstitution after alpha-beta-depleted transplantation in children. General observations from the study: It was surviving recipient T cells and thymic progenitors that gave some patients high TCRbeta diversity at day 60.

Trimming took 7 bases from V and 3 from J; bases not matched to a gene: 8. The CDR3 loop spans 15 amino acids. From germline, CDR1 is KGHDR and CDR2 SFDVKD. This sample's TCRbeta library carried unique molecular identifier barcodes. TCRdb recomputed calls from the PCR reads with MiXCR, one row per CDR3 protein. The table has around 490,000 distinct CDR3 sequences, roughly an eighth seen once. This chain uses TRBV24-1 with TRBJ2-3; TRBD1 matches 8 bases. This clonotype was sampled from a female patient younger than 10 who had a stem cell transplant for aplastic anemia, so the T cells may come from the graft donor. Sequencing used PBMCs, mostly from graft donor cells, obtained 180 days after TCRalphabeta/CD19-depleted stem cell transplant. This CDR3 reads CATSEITGGTDTQYF. Here the CDR3 DNA reads TGTGCCACCAGCGAGATCACAGGGGGAACAGATACGCAGTATTTT.